This entry features one T cell receptor beta chain sequence. What it recognizes is unknown. The data were taken from a study of shared clonotypes between healthy human individuals. Trimming stripped 1 base from V and 7 bases from J, with 25 bases between. This CDR3 spans 19 amino acids. The germline gives CDR1 SEHNR, CDR2 FQNEAQ (reference sequence). It was across several immunoSEQ plates that each subset's genomic DNA was evenly split. Produced via immunoSEQ multiplex PCR; TCRdb's table is partial and in-frame only. This sample has over 1.4 million clones, with about 96% found just once. Study-wide points: Generally, naive subsets came out with larger estimated richness than memory subsets. A handful of donors shared about 5% of their naive CD4 clonotypes.

V and J are TRBV7-9 and TRBJ2-2; a weak D match, TRBD2 (5 bases). This TCR came from a man in his thirties or forties in good health. What was sequenced was naive CD4+ T cells sorted from blood. The subset denotes: CD45RA+ positively selected. Here the CDR3 reads CASSLDPFRSGSTVGELFF. CDR3 DNA: TGTGCCAGCAGCTTAGATCCCTTCCGTTCGGGGAGTACGGTCGGGGAGCTGTTTTTT.